The rows below give T cell receptor beta chains drawn from one sample of a study of CD8+ T cells in alopecia areata. Measured with immunoSEQ multiplex PCR; TCRdb has only the in-frame clones, and not every one. The table records more than 150,000 clones, 50% to 60% of them present only once. The sample consisted of CD4+ T cells sorted from blood, taken at week 4, from a patient treated with tofacitinib. Receptors originate from a human donor with alopecia areata. Both conserved end residues are part of each CDR3. Each record gives: clone size, J gene, CDR3 length, V gene, D gene, CDR3 protein, CDR3 DNA. The D gene is left open where the match is weak. The size entry is marked missing in some rows and otherwise reads once, few, many or a size class.

>-|TRBJ1-5|15|TRBV5-6|-
CASSLAGAVAQPQHF
TGTGCCAGCAGCTTGGCCGGGGCGGTGGCTCAGCCCCAGCATTTT
>-|TRBJ2-7|14|TRBV28|-
CASRPRGRGAEQYF
TGTGCCAGCAGGCCCCGGGGAAGGGGTGCCGAGCAGTACTTC
>-|TRBJ2-2|15|TRBV5-6|-
CASSSPAARTGELFF
TGTGCCAGCAGCTCCCCGGCCGCTAGAACCGGGGAGCTGTTTTTT
>-|TRBJ1-5|13|TRBV29-1|-
CSVGYNINQPQHF
TGCAGCGTAGGGTATAATATTAATCAGCCCCAGCATTTT
>-|TRBJ1-6|13|TRBV27|-
CASSQGSGSPLHF
TGTGCCAGCAGTCAGGGGAGCGGTTCACCCCTCCACTTT
>-|TRBJ2-7|13|TRBV29-1|-
CSVRAGDHYEQYF
TGCAGCGTGCGCGCAGGGGACCACTACGAGCAGTACTTC
>-|TRBJ2-5|13|TRBV5-4|-
CASGRPGEETQYF
TGTGCCAGCGGTCGGCCGGGGGAAGAGACCCAGTACTTC
>few|TRBJ1-2|13|TRBV29-1|-
CSVEVIGKEGYTF
TGCAGCGTTGAAGTCATCGGAAAGGAAGGCTACACCTTC
>medium-sized|TRBJ2-5|15|TRBV10-3|-
CAISGTEGAGKTQYF
TGTGCCATCAGTGGGACAGAGGGGGCGGGGAAGACCCAGTACTTC
>-|TRBJ2-5|15|TRBV7-9|TRBD2
CASSPGLAGSETQYF
TGTGCCAGCAGCCCTGGACTAGCGGGGTCGGAGACCCAGTACTTC
>-|TRBJ2-5|14|TRBV30|-
CAWSLQGGMGLSYF
TGTGCCTGGAGTCTACAGGGTGGGATGGGTTTGTCGTACTTC
>-|TRBJ2-1|14|TRBV27|-
CASSPGASYNEQFF
TGTGCCAGCTCTCCGGGGGCGTCCTACAATGAGCAGTTCTTC
>few|TRBJ2-6|12|TRBV29-1|-
CSVGAGANVLTF
TGCAGCGTGGGCGCTGGGGCCAACGTCCTGACTTTC
>-|TRBJ2-1|14|TRBV7-7|TRBD2
CASSRDRTSGEQFF
TGTGCTAGCAGCCGAGACCGGACTAGCGGGGAGCAGTTCTTC
>-|TRBJ2-2|15|TRBV18|TRBD1
CASSPTGRFTGELFF
TGTGCCAGCTCACCGACAGGGCGCTTCACCGGGGAGCTGTTTTTT
>few|TRBJ1-2|14|TRBV5-1|TRBD1
CASSATGGRHGYTF
TGCGCCAGCAGCGCCACAGGGGGTCGGCACGGCTACACCTTC
>-|TRBJ1-2|13|TRBV10-3|-
CAISVGSEVGYTF
TGTGCCATCAGTGTGGGGTCTGAGGTTGGCTACACCTTC
>few|TRBJ2-1|16|TRBV18|-
CASSPPIRAHNNEQFF
TGTGCCAGCTCACCACCGATCAGGGCCCACAACAATGAGCAGTTCTTC
>-|TRBJ2-7|19|TRBV4-2|TRBD2
CASSQALTSGGPRSYEQYF
TGTGCCAGCAGCCAAGCTCTGACTAGCGGGGGCCCCCGCTCCTACGAGCAGTACTTC
>-|TRBJ2-5|15|TRBV10-3|-
CAISGQERGQETQYF
TGTGCCATCAGTGGGCAGGAAAGGGGCCAAGAGACCCAGTACTTC
>-|TRBJ1-1|15|TRBV5-1|-
CASSLVGRPNTEAFF
TGCGCCAGCAGCTTGGTAGGCAGACCGAACACTGAAGCTTTCTTT
>-|TRBJ2-3|14|TRBV5-1|-
CASSPWTATDTQYF
TGCGCCAGCAGCCCGTGGACAGCCACAGATACGCAGTATTTT
>-|TRBJ2-5|17|TRBV4-1|TRBD1
CASSQDEQGGFQETQYF
TGCGCCAGCAGCCAAGATGAACAGGGGGGTTTCCAAGAGACCCAGTACTTC
>-|TRBJ2-7|15|TRBV5-1|TRBD1
CASSLDGTANTEQYF
TGCGCCAGCAGCTTAGATGGGACAGCCAATACCGAGCAGTACTTC
>-|TRBJ1-2|14|TRBV10-3|TRBD1
CAISDWDRSYGYTF
TGTGCCATCAGTGACTGGGACAGATCCTATGGCTACACCTTC
>-|TRBJ2-3|14|TRBV6-1|TRBD2
CASSGGRKTDTQYF
TGTGCCAGCAGCGGGGGGAGAAAAACAGATACGCAGTATTTT
>-|TRBJ2-7|14|TRBV5-6|TRBD1
CASSLQGRFDEQYF
TGTGCCAGCAGCCTACAGGGGCGGTTCGACGAGCAGTACTTC
>-|TRBJ2-2|14|TRBV19|-
CASNSGRATGELFF
TGTGCCAGTAACTCGGGGCGAGCTACCGGGGAGCTGTTTTTT
>few|TRBJ2-7|15|TRBV2|-
CASSEIGGPSTEQYF
TGTGCCAGCAGTGAAATTGGGGGGCCAAGTACCGAGCAGTACTTC
>once|TRBJ2-1|13|TRBV30|TRBD2
CACGLAGDTEQFF
TGTGCCTGCGGACTAGCGGGGGACACAGAGCAGTTCTTC
>few|TRBJ1-1|14|TRBV5-1|-
CASSLTSWNTEAFF
TGCGCCAGCAGCTTGACCTCTTGGAACACTGAAGCTTTCTTT
>-|TRBJ2-7|15|TRBV11-2|-
CASSLETGTSYEQYF
TGTGCCAGCAGCTTAGAAACAGGGACCTCCTACGAGCAGTACTTC
>-|TRBJ2-5|16|TRBV4-2|-
CASSLNPVGGQETQYF
TGTGCCAGCAGCCTCAATCCGGTCGGAGGGCAAGAGACCCAGTACTTC
>-|TRBJ2-1|12|TRBV7-9|-
CASTGIYNEQFF
TGTGCCAGTACAGGGATCTACAATGAGCAGTTCTTC
>-|TRBJ1-6|15|TRBV9|-
CASSAGYSTNSPLHF
TGTGCCAGCAGCGCTGGATATTCGACAAATTCACCCCTCCACTTT
>few|TRBJ1-5|11|TRBV29-1|-
CSVGGNQPQHF
TGCAGCGTTGGAGGGAATCAGCCCCAGCATTTT
>-|TRBJ1-2|12|TRBV30|-
CALGQPNYGYTF
TGTGCGCTGGGACAACCCAACTATGGCTACACCTTC
>few|TRBJ1-2|14|TRBV7-2|TRBD1
CASSPLHEQGGLSF
TGTGCCAGCAGCCCTTTACACGAGCAGGGGGGTCTGTCCTTC
>-|TRBJ2-5|16|TRBV6-6|-
CASSPGSGRFQETQYF
TGTGCCAGCAGCCCTGGGTCGGGGAGGTTTCAAGAGACCCAGTACTTC
>-|TRBJ2-3|16|TRBV18|-
CASSPPGRGGADTQYF
TGTGCCAGCTCACCACCAGGCAGGGGGGGAGCAGATACGCAGTATTTT
>few|TRBJ2-7|15|TRBV28|TRBD1
CASSGRRDRPYEQYF
TGTGCCAGCAGTGGCCGCCGGGACAGGCCCTACGAGCAGTACTTC
>-|TRBJ1-3|15|TRBV2|-
CASSEVPTSGNTIYF
TGTGCCAGCAGTGAAGTACCGACTTCTGGAAACACCATATATTTT
>-|TRBJ1-5|16|TRBV19|TRBD1
CASTSGGQHSNQPQHF
TGTGCCAGTACCTCAGGGGGACAACATAGCAATCAGCCCCAGCATTTT
>-|TRBJ2-3|15|TRBV29-1|-
CSVEGPPRPTDTQYF
TGCAGCGTTGAGGGGCCGCCAAGACCCACAGATACGCAGTATTTT
>-|TRBJ2-7|14|TRBV30|TRBD2
CAWSGTSYSIEQYF
TGTGCCTGGAGTGGGACTAGTTATTCCATTGAGCAGTACTTC
>-|TRBJ2-7|14|TRBV5-4|-
CASSFNSGPYEQYF
TGTGCCAGCAGCTTTAATAGCGGACCCTACGAGCAGTACTTC
>few|TRBJ1-5|16|TRBV7-8|-
CASSLPRTDSNQPQHF
TGTGCCAGCAGCTTACCTCGGACAGACAGCAATCAGCCCCAGCATTTT
>-|TRBJ2-4|12|TRBV4-3|-
CASSQGGAIQYF
TGCGCCAGCAGCCAAGGAGGGGCCATTCAGTACTTC
>-|TRBJ1-2|13|TRBV30|TRBD1
CAWSGQGYYGYTF
TGTGCCTGGAGTGGACAGGGTTACTATGGCTACACCTTC
>-|TRBJ2-7|13|TRBV6-5|-
CASRRDSHYEQYF
TGTGCCAGCAGGAGGGACTCTCACTACGAGCAGTACTTC
>-|TRBJ2-5|9|TRBV2|-
CASGETQYF
TGTGCCAGCGGAGAGACCCAGTACTTC
>few|TRBJ2-6|15|TRBV5-1|-
CASSLGDREANVLTF
TGCGCCAGCAGCTTGGGGGATCGCGAGGCCAACGTCCTGACTTTC
>-|TRBJ2-5|14|TRBV7-8|-
CASSPAGTQETQYF
TGTGCCAGCAGCCCTGCAGGGACACAAGAGACCCAGTACTTC
>-|TRBJ1-2|13|TRBV11-2|-
CASSHQENYGYTF
TGTGCCAGCAGCCACCAGGAGAACTATGGCTACACCTTC
>-|TRBJ2-5|16|TRBV5-1|TRBD2
CASSLTPGGSQETQYF
TGCGCCAGCAGCTTGACTCCGGGAGGCAGCCAAGAGACCCAGTACTTC
>-|TRBJ2-7|14|TRBV28|TRBD2
CASSLRAGVYEQYF
TGTGCCAGCAGTTTAAGAGCGGGGGTCTACGAGCAGTACTTC
>once|TRBJ2-1|12|TRBV11-1|-
CASSLILREQFF
TGTGCCAGCAGCTTGATTCTCCGTGAGCAGTTCTTC
>-|TRBJ1-2|14|TRBV9|-
CASSVDRGNYGYTF
TGTGCCAGCAGCGTAGACCGGGGTAACTATGGCTACACCTTC